The rows below give T cell receptor beta chains drawn from one sample of a study of vaccination effects on CD4 cells after COVID-19. Clones were sequenced by immunoSEQ multiplex PCR, and TCRdb holds only the in-frame ones, with some missing. The data show around 23,000 clones, about 80% seen once. Antigens for these TCRs are unknown. Source: CD4+ T cells from PBMCs cultured with a peptide pool, taken before COVID-19 vaccination. These receptors came from a human donor who had a prior SARS-CoV-2 infection. Each CDR3 is given with its conserved first and last residue. The D gene is left open where the match is weak. Expanded clones are given a class, and other clones once, few, many or no size at all.

J | size | D | V | CDR3 | DNA
TRBJ1-1 | . | . | TRBV5-1 | CASSFGAGETEAFF | TGCGCCAGCAGCTTCGGGGCGGGTGAGACTGAAGCTTTCTTT
TRBJ2-2 | . | . | TRBV5-1 | CASSLDPANTGELFF | TGCGCCAGCAGCTTGGACCCAGCCAACACCGGGGAGCTGTTTTTT
TRBJ1-2 | few | . | TRBV7-2 | CASSLAGSTGGYTF | TGTGCCAGCAGCTTAGCAGGGAGTACGGGCGGCTACACCTTC
TRBJ1-1 | . | . | TRBV5-8 | CASSFWTAQNTEAFF | TGTGCCAGCAGTTTTTGGACAGCCCAGAACACTGAAGCTTTCTTT
TRBJ2-7 | few | TRBD2 | TRBV7-2 | CASSLRAGVPPYEQYF | TGTGCCAGCAGCTTAAGGGCGGGGGTCCCTCCCTACGAGCAGTACTTC
TRBJ2-3 | . | . | TRBV2 | CASSYFADTQYF | TGTGCCAGCAGTTACTTCGCAGATACGCAGTATTTT
TRBJ2-7 | . | TRBD1 | TRBV2 | CASSTGEAYEQYF | TGTGCCAGCAGTACAGGGGAAGCCTACGAGCAGTACTTC
TRBJ2-1 | . | TRBD1 | TRBV6-2/TRBV6-3 | CASSYSIGTVSPVQFF | TGTGCCAGCAGTTACTCGATTGGGACAGTCTCCCCCGTTCAGTTCTTC
TRBJ2-7 | . | . | TRBV11-3 | CASSQRNNEQYF | TGTGCCAGCAGCCAACGAAACAACGAGCAGTACTTC
TRBJ2-1 | few | . | TRBV7-2 | CASSSSFNEQFF | TGTGCCAGCAGCTCTAGCTTCAATGAGCAGTTCTTC
TRBJ2-2 | . | . | TRBV9 | CASSVRSEGTNTGELFF | TGTGCCAGCAGCGTACGTTCTGAGGGAACGAACACCGGGGAGCTGTTTTTT
TRBJ2-6 | . | . | TRBV29-1 | CAGRSGANVLTF | TGCGCGGGCCGGTCTGGGGCCAACGTCCTGACTTTC
TRBJ1-6 | few | TRBD1 | TRBV6-1 | CASSERDRDMWRNNSPLHF | TGTGCCAGCAGTGAACGGGACAGGGACATGTGGCGAAATAATTCACCCCTCCACTTT
TRBJ1-2 | . | . | TRBV25-1 | CASSDHRKGSEDGYTF | TGTGCCAGCAGTGACCATCGGAAAGGGTCAGAAGATGGCTACACCTTC
TRBJ2-7 | . | TRBD2 | TRBV27 | CASRPRGGGVYYEQYF | TGTGCCAGCAGGCCAAGGGGCGGGGGGGTCTACTACGAGCAGTACTTC
TRBJ1-6 | . | . | TRBV2 | CASSEREIGYNSPLHF | TGTGCCAGCAGTGAGCGGGAAATTGGGTATAATTCACCCCTCCACTTT
TRBJ2-1 | few | TRBD2 | TRBV7-9 | CASATGLAGGNEQFF | TGTGCCAGCGCAACGGGACTAGCGGGGGGAAATGAGCAGTTCTTC
TRBJ1-4 | . | . | TRBV7-9 | CASSFDFATNEKLFF | TGTGCCAGCAGCTTCGATTTTGCAACTAATGAAAAACTGTTTTTT
TRBJ2-1 | . | . | TRBV9 | CASSVDVVANNEQFF | TGTGCCAGCAGCGTAGACGTTGTGGCTAACAATGAGCAGTTCTTC
TRBJ2-5 | . | . | TRBV7-7 | CASSLGWQETQYF | TGTGCTAGCAGCTTAGGTTGGCAAGAGACCCAGTACTTC
TRBJ2-2 | . | TRBD2 | TRBV5-4 | CASSLSAGDDTGELFF | TGTGCCAGCAGCTTGAGTGCGGGAGATGACACCGGGGAGCTGTTTTTT
TRBJ2-6 | few | . | TRBV2 | CASSDSGANVLTF | TGTGCCAGCAGTGACTCTGGGGCCAACGTCCTGACTTTC
TRBJ2-7 | . | TRBD1 | TRBV5-1 | CASSIGTAYEQYF | TGCGCCAGCAGCATTGGGACAGCCTACGAGCAGTACTTC